The clone carrying this T cell receptor (beta chain) appeared a single time. The antigen remains undetermined. These data belong to a study of shared clonotypes between healthy human individuals. In the study overall: In total, the donors were a couple of women and a few men aged 18 to 49.

This CDR3 has 14 amino acids. Germline CDR1 is LNHDA and CDR2 is SQIVND (reference sequence). The V and J ends lost 2 bases and 6 bases respectively, with 13 bases between them. Study-wide results and caveats: Estimated clonotype richness was generally higher in naive than memory subsets.

On sorted subsets, replicate PCRs used 150 to 250 ng DNA, or tens of thousands of T cell genomes. The data were produced by immunoSEQ multiplex PCR, yet TCRdb's version contains in-frame clones alone and is incomplete. The profile shows about 2.4 million clones, 80% to 95% of them singletons. Donors were Caucasian adults residing in Nashville, Tennessee, USA. The chain uses TRBV19 and TRBJ1-2; D uncertain. The specimen was naive CD4+ T cells from PBMCs. Subset reported: CD45RA+ positively selected. The source is a man between 18 and 29 years old in good health. Some clones in this sample may be carry-over from other donors' samples. The CDR3 loop reads CASSISQVFHGYTF. The DNA of the CDR3 is TGTGCCAGTAGTATATCCCAGGTGTTCCATGGCTACACCTTC.